The rows below give T cell receptor beta chains drawn from one sample of a study of OX40 agonist ivuxolimab in advanced cancers. Produced via immunoSEQ multiplex PCR; TCRdb's table is partial and in-frame only. The repertoire holds several thousand clones, with around 84% as singletons. The sequencing here drew on CD4+ or CD8+ T cells sorted from blood, taken in a trial of the OX40 agonist ivuxolimab. These receptors were taken from an adult with an advanced solid tumor such as melanoma, head and neck, liver or kidney cancer. Each CDR3 is given with its conserved first and last residue. The D gene is left open where the match is weak. Clone sizes are given selectively: once, few, many, or a class where the clone is expanded.

TRBJ1-5	NA	TRBV27	NA	TGTGCCAGCAGTTTGGGATGGGGGGGCACTGTCAGCAATCAGCCCCAGCATTTT	CASSLGWGGTVSNQPQHF
TRBJ1-1	few	TRBV30	NA	TGTGCCTGGAGTGTAAGGGGGATGAACACTGAAGCTTTCTTT	CAWSVRGMNTEAFF
TRBJ2-6	NA	TRBV27	NA	TGTGCCAGCAGAATCGGGGGCGTTTCTGGGGCCAACGTCCTGACTTTC	CASRIGGVSGANVLTF
TRBJ1-2	once	TRBV6-5	TRBD1	TGTGCCAGCAGTTACGGGACAGAGTCTAACTATGGCTACACCTTC	CASSYGTESNYGYTF
TRBJ1-5	NA	TRBV19	NA	TGTGCCAGTAGTTCTTCGGCCGGCAGCAATCAGCCCCAGCATTTT	CASSSSAGSNQPQHF
TRBJ2-6	NA	TRBV5-6	NA	TGTGCCAGCAGCCGCACAGTGGGGGGGCTCCTCTCTGGGGCCAACGTCCTGACTTTC	CASSRTVGGLLSGANVLTF
TRBJ2-7	NA	TRBV6-5	NA	TGTGCCAGCAGGGGAAGCGGATACGAGCAGTACTTC	CASRGSGYEQYF
TRBJ1-5	NA	TRBV15	TRBD1	TGTGCCACCAGCAGATCGGGACAGGGTGATCAGCCCCAGCATTTT	CATSRSGQGDQPQHF
TRBJ1-4	NA	TRBV15	NA	TGTGCCACCAGCAGGGAGGCGACTAATGAAAAACTGTTTTTT	CATSREATNEKLFF
TRBJ1-4	NA	TRBV4-1	NA	TGCGCCAGCAGCCAAGCGGGTCTCTCCTTTGCAACTAATGAAAAACTGTTTTTT	CASSQAGLSFATNEKLFF
TRBJ2-7	NA	TRBV13	NA	TGTGCCAGCAGCTTAGAGAGGGCGCCAGACTACGAGCAGTACTTC	CASSLERAPDYEQYF
TRBJ2-1	NA	TRBV27	NA	TGTGCCAGCAGCTACGATCCGGGTGACAATGAGCAGTTCTTC	CASSYDPGDNEQFF
TRBJ1-2	NA	TRBV6-9	NA	TGTGCCAGCAGTTACTCGGGGGCTTACTATGGCTACACCTTC	CASSYSGAYYGYTF
TRBJ1-1	NA	TRBV27	NA	TGTGCCAGCAGTACCGGGGGGTACACTGAAGCTTTCTTT	CASSTGGYTEAFF
TRBJ2-5	NA	TRBV7-9	TRBD2	TGTGCCAGCAGCCCTAGTTTGGCGGGAGGGGAAGAGACCCAGTACTTC	CASSPSLAGGEETQYF
TRBJ1-1	few	TRBV13	TRBD1	TGTGCCAGCAGCACCCGGACAGGGGAGGACACTGAAGCTTTCTTT	CASSTRTGEDTEAFF
TRBJ1-1	NA	TRBV30	NA	TGTGCCTGGAGTATGGACTTTTGGGGGGGAACTGAAGCTTTCTTT	CAWSMDFWGGTEAFF
TRBJ2-2	few	TRBV27	NA	TGTGCCAGCAGTTTATCGTCCAGGTCCGGGGAGCTGTTTTTT	CASSLSSRSGELFF
TRBJ2-3	NA	TRBV7-8	TRBD1	TGTGCCAGCAGCTCCTCGGGACAGATACGCGATACGCAGTATTTT	CASSSSGQIRDTQYF
TRBJ2-7	NA	TRBV9	NA	TGTGCCAGCAGCGACAGGGATTCCTACGAGCAGTACTTC	CASSDRDSYEQYF
TRBJ2-2	NA	TRBV9	TRBD2	TGTGCCAGCAGCCTCGGGACTAGCGGGAACACCGGGGAGCTGTTTTTT	CASSLGTSGNTGELFF
TRBJ1-1	NA	TRBV29-1	NA	TGCAGCGTTTGGGACGGCGAGAACACTGAAGCTTTCTTT	CSVWDGENTEAFF
TRBJ2-1	NA	TRBV7-2	TRBD2	TGTGCCAGCAGCCAAACCGCAACCCTAGCGGGGGTGTATGAGCAGTTCTTC	CASSQTATLAGVYEQFF
TRBJ2-1	NA	TRBV6-6	NA	TGTGCCAGCAGTTGGGCCAGCGGTAAGGATGAGCAGTTCTTC	CASSWASGKDEQFF
TRBJ1-2	NA	TRBV10-3	TRBD1	TGTGCCATCAGAGAGACAGGGGGCGCACAATACGCTAACTATGGCTACACCTTC	CAIRETGGAQYANYGYTF
TRBJ1-3	NA	TRBV19	NA	TGTGCCAGTAGTTCGGGGACATGGAGCTCTGGAAACACCATATATTTT	CASSSGTWSSGNTIYF
TRBJ1-4	medium-sized	TRBV27	NA	TGTGCCAGCAGTTTACGGGAAGATCGAGCTAATGAAAAACTGTTTTTT	CASSLREDRANEKLFF
TRBJ1-5	large	TRBV5-5	NA	TGTGCCAGCAGCTACCGGATGGCCAACGAATATCCCCAGCATTTT	CASSYRMANEYPQHF